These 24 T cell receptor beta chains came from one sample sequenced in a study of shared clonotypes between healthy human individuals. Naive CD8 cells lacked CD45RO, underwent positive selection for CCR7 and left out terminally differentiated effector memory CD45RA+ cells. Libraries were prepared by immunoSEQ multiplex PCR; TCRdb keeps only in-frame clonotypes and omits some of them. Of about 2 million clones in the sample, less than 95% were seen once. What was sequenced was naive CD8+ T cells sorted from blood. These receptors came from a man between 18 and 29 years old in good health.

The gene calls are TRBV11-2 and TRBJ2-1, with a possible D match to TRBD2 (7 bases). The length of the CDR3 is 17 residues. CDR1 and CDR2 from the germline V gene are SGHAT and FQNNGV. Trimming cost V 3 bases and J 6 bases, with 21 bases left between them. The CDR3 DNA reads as TGTGCCAGCAGCTTGTCGGGGGGCCGTCTGGTGGGCAATGAGCAGTTCTTC. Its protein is CASSLSGGRLVGNEQFF.

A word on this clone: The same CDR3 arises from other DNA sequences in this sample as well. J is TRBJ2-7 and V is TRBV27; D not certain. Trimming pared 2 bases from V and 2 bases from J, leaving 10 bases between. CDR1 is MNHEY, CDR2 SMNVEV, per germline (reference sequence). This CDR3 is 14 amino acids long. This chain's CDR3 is CASSLTGSPYEQYF. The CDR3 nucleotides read TGTGCCAGCAGTTTAACCGGGTCGCCCTACGAGCAGTACTTC.

CDR3 DNA: TGTGCCAGCAGCTTAGAAGGGAGTGGCACTGAAGCTTTCTTT. Its protein is CASSLEGSGTEAFF. The rearrangement joins TRBV13 to TRBJ1-1, with D hard to call. Germline CDR1 reads PRHDT; CDR2 reads FYEKMQ (reference sequence). The CDR3 has 14 residues. Trimming shortened V by 1 base and J by 4 bases, and 10 bases separated the two germline ends.

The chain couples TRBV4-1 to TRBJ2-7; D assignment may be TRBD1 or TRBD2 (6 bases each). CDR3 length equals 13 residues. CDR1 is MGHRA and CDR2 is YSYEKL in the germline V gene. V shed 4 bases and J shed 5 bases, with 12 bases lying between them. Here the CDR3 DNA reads TGCGCCAGCAGCCTCCTCGGGGGCGACGAGCAGTACTTC. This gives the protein CASSLLGGDEQYF.

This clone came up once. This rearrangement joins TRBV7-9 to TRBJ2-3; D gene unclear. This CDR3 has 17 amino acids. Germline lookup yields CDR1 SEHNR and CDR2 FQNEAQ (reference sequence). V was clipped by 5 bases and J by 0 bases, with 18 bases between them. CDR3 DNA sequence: TGTGCCAGCAGCCTACCCTTTAGTACTACTAGCACAGATACGCAGTATTTT. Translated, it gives CASSLPFSTTSTDTQYF.

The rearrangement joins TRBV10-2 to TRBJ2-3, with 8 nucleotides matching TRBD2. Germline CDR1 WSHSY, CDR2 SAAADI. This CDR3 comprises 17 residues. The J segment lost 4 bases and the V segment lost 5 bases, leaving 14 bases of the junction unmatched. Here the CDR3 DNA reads TGCGCCAGCAGTACTCAGCCTGCCGGGGGGGCGGCAGATACGCAGTATTTT. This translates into CASSTQPAGGAADTQYF.

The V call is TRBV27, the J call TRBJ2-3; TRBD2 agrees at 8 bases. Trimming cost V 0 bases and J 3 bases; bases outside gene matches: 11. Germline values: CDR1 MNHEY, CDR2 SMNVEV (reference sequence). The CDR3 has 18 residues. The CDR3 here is CASSLSILGSGKTDTQYF. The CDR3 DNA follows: TGTGCCAGCAGTTTATCGATCTTGGGTAGCGGGAAAACAGATACGCAGTATTTT.

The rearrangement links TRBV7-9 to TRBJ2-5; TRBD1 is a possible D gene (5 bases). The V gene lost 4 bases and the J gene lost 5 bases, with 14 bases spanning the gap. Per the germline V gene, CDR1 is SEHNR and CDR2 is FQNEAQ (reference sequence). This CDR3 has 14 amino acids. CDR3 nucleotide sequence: TGTGCCAGCAGCTCTCAGGGTCCCACGGAGACCCAGTACTTC. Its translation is CASSSQGPTETQYF.

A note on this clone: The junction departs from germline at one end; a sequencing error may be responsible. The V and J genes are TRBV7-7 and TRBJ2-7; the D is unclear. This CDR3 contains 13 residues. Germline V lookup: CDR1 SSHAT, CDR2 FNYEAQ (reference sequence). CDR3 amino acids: CASSLTTSYEQYF. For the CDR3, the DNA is TGTGCTAGCAGCTTAACTACCTCCTACGAGCAGTACTTC.

In nucleotides, the CDR3 is TGTGCCAGCAGTTTATCATATGGGACCTACGACCAGCCCCAGCATTTT. Protein: CASSLSYGTYDQPQHF. The chain carries TRBV27 and TRBJ1-5; tentative D call: TRBD1 (5 bases). This CDR3 is built from 16 residues. The V gene lost 0 bases and the J gene lost 7 bases, with 16 bases spanning the gap. Germline V lookup: CDR1 MNHEY, CDR2 SMNVEV (reference sequence).

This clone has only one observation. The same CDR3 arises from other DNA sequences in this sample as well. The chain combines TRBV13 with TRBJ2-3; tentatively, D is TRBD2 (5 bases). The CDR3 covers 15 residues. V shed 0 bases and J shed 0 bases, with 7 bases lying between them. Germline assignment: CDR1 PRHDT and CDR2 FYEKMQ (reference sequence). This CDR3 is CASSLGPGSTDTQYF. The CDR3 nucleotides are TGTGCCAGCAGCTTAGGCCCGGGGAGCACAGATACGCAGTATTTT.

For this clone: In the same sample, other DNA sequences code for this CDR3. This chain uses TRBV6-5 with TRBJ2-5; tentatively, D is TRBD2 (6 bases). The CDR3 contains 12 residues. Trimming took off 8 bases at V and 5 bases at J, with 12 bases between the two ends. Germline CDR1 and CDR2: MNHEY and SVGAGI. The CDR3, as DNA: TGTGCCAGCGGTGGAGGGGAGGAGACCCAGTACTTC. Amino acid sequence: CASGGGEETQYF.

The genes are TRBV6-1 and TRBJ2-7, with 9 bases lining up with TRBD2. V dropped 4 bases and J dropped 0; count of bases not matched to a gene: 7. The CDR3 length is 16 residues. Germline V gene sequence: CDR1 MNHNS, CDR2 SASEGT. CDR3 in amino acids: CASSAGLAPSSYEQYF. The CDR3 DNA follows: TGTGCCAGCAGTGCTGGACTAGCGCCGAGCTCCTACGAGCAGTACTTC.

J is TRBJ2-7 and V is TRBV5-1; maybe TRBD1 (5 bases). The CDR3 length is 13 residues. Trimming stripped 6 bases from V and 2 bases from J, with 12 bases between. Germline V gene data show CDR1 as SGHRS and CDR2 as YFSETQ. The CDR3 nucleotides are TGCGCCAGCAATGGCGGACAAGCCTACGAGCAGTACTTC. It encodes CASNGGQAYEQYF. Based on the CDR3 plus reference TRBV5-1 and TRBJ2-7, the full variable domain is KAGVTQTPRYLIKTRGQQVTLSCSPISGHRSVSWYQQTPGQGLQFLFEYFSETQRNKGNFPGRFSGRQFSNSRSEMNVSTLELGDSALYLCASNGGQAYEQYFGPGTRLTVT.

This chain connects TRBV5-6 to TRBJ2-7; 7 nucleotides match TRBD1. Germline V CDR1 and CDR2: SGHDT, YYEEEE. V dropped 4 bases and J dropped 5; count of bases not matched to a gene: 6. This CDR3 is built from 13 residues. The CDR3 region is CASSLRDSDEQYF. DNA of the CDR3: TGTGCCAGCAGCCTCCGGGACAGCGACGAGCAGTACTTC.

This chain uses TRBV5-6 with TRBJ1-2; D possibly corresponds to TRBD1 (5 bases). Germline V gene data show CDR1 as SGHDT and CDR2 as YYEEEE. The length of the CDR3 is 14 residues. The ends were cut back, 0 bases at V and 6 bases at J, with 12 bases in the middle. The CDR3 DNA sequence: TGTGCCAGCAGCTTGGAGGAAGGGGTGAATGGCTACACCTTC. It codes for CASSLEEGVNGYTF.

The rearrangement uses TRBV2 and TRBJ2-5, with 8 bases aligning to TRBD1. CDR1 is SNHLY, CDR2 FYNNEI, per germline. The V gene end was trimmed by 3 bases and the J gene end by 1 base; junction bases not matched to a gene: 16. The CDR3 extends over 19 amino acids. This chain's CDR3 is CASSERDRGRIPVQETQYF. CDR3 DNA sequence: TGTGCCAGCAGTGAGAGAGACAGGGGACGTATACCCGTCCAAGAGACCCAGTACTTC.

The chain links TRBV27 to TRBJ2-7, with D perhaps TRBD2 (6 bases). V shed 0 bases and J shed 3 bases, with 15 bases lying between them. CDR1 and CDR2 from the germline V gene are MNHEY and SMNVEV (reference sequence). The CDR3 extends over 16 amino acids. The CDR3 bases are TGTGCCAGCAGTTTATCGTGGGGGACTCGGCACTACGAGCAGTACTTC. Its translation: CASSLSWGTRHYEQYF.

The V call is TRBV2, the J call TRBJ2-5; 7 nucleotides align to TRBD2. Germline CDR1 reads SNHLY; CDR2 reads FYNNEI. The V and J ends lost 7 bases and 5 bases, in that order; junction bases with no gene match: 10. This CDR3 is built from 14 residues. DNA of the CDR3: TGTGCCAGCATCGGACGGGGGGATTGGGAGACCCAGTACTTC. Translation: CASIGRGDWETQYF. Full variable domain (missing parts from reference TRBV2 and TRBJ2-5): EPEVTQTPSHQVTQMGQEVILRCVPISNHLYFYWYRQILGQKVEFLVSFYNNEISEKSEIFDDQFSVERPDGSNFTLKIRSTKLEDSAMYFCASIGRGDWETQYFGPGTRLLVL.

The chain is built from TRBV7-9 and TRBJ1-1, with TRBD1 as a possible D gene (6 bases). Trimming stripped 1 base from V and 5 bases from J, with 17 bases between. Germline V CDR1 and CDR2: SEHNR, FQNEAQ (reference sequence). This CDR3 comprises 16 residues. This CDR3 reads CASSLGGWGHNTEAFF. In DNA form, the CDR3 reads TGTGCCAGCAGCTTAGGAGGATGGGGGCATAATACTGAAGCTTTCTTT. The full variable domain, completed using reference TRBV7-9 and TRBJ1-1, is DTGVSQNPRHKITKRGQNVTFRCDPISEHNRLYWYRQTLGQGPEFLTYFQNEAQLEKSRLLSDRFSAERPKGSFSTLEIQRTEQGDSAMYLCASSLGGWGHNTEAFFGQGTRLTVV.

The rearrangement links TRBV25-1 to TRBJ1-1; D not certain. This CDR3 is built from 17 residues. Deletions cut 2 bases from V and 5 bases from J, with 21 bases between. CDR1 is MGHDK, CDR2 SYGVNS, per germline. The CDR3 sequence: CASSETVLLGIETEAFF. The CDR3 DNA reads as TGTGCCAGCAGTGAAACTGTCCTTTTAGGGATAGAGACTGAAGCTTTCTTT.

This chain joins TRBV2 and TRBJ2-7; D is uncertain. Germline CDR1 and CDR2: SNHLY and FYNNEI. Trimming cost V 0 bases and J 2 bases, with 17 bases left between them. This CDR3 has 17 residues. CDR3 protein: CASSEARLEGRAYEQYF. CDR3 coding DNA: TGTGCCAGCAGTGAAGCGCGTCTCGAAGGACGAGCCTACGAGCAGTACTTC.

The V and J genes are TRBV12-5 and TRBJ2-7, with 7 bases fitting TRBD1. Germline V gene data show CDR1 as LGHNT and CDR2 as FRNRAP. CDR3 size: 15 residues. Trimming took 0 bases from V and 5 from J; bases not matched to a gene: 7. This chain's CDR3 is CASGLVQDRDHEQYF. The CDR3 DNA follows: TGTGCTAGTGGTTTGGTTCAAGACAGGGACCACGAGCAGTACTTC.

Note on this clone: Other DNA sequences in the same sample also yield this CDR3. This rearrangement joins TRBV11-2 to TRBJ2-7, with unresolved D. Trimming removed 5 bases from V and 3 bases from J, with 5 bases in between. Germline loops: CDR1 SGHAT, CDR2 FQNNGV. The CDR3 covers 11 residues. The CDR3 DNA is TGTGCCAGCAGCCTCATCTACGAGCAGTACTTC. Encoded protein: CASSLIYEQYF.